These T cell receptor beta chains were read from a single sample in a study of blood T cell repertoires in COVID-19. The method was immunoSEQ multiplex PCR; TCRdb's version includes in-frame clones alone and lacks a portion of them. Of some 260,000 clones in the sample, 88% were seen once. Sequences were obtained from peripheral blood. Every receptor here comes from a woman in her 30s with acute or convalescent COVID-19. CDR3s leave out the opening cysteine and the closing phenylalanine or tryptophan.

TRBV7-2,ASSGRGATGYT
TRBV25-1,ASSPRVADTQY
TRBV2,ASRRQGGTSTNEKLF
TRBV19,ASSQSSGRSDTQY
TRBV6-5,ASTGLAGVTGELF
TRBV29-1,SVVQGLNTEAF
TRBV7-9,ASSLGQGGEKLF
TRBV27,ASSIAGEGGELF
TRBV2,ASSGLGPNQPQH
TRBV5-1,ASSLTGGSLGRGYT
TRBV3-1/TRBV3-2,ASSQDPRVPELF